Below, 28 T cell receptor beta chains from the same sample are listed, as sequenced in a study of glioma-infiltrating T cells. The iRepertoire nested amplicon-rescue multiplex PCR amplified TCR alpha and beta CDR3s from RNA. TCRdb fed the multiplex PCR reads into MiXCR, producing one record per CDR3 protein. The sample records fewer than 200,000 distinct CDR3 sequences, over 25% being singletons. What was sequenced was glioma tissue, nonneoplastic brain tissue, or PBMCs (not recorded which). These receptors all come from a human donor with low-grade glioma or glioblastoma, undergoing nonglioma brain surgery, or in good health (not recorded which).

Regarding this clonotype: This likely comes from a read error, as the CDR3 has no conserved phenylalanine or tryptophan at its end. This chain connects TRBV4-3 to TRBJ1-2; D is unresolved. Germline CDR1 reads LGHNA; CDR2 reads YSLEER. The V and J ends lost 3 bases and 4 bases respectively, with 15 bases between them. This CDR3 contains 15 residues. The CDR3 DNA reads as TGCGCCAGCAGCCAGACCGAGACACACTCCTATGGCTACACCCTC. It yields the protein CASSQTETHSYGYTL.

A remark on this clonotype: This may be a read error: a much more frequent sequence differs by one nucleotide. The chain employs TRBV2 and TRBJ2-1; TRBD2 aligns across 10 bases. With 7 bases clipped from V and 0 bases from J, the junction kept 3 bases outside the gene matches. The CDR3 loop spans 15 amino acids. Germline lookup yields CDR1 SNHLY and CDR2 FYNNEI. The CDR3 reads CASTPSGSSYNEQFF. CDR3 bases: TGTGCCAGCACCCCTAGCGGGAGCTCCTACAATGAGCAGTTCTTC.

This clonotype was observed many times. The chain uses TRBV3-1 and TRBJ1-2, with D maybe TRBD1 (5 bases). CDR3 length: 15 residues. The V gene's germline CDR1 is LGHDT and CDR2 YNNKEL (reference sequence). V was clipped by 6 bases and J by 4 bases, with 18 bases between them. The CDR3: CASSQQVPPGYGYTF. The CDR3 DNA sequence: TGTGCCAGCAGTCAACAGGTCCCCCCCGGCTATGGCTACACCTTC. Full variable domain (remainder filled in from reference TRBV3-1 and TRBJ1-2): DTAVSQTPKYLVTQMGNDKSIKCEQNLGHDTMYWYKQDSKKFLKIMFSYNNKELIINETVPNRFSPKSPDKAHLNLHINSLELGDSAVYFCASSQQVPPGYGYTFGSGTRLTVV.

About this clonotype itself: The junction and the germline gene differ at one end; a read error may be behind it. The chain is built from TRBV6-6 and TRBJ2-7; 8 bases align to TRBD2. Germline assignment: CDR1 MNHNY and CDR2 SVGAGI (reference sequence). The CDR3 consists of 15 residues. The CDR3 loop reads CASSGSTAGDYEQSF. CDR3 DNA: TGTGCGAGCAGTGGATCTACAGCGGGAGACTACGAGCAGTCCTTC.

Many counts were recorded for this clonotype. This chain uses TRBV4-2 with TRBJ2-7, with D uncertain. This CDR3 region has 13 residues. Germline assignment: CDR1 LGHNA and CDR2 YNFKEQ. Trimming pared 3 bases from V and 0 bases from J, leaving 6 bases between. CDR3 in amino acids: CASSQLSSYEQYF. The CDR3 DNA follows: TGTGCCAGCAGCCAGTTAAGCTCCTACGAGCAGTACTTC.

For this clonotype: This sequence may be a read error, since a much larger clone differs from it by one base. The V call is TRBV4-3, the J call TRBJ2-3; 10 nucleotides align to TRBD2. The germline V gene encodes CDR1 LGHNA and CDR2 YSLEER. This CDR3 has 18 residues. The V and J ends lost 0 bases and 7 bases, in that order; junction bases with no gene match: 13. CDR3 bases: TGCGCCAGCAGCCAAGATGTTTCTAGCGGGAGTTCCCCCTATACGCAGTATTTT. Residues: CASSQDVSSGSSPYTQYF.

The CDR3: CASSQSGLAGVSGTETQYF. CDR3 nucleotides: TGCGCCAGCAGCCAATCGGGGCTAGCGGGAGTATCCGGCACAGAGACCCAGTACTTC. The chain joins TRBV4-3 to TRBJ2-5, with 10 bases identical to TRBD2. The junction had 16 bases not matched to a gene; V was cut back by 2 bases and J by 4 bases. Germline V gene lookup returns CDR1 LGHNA and CDR2 YSLEER. The CDR3 contains 19 residues.

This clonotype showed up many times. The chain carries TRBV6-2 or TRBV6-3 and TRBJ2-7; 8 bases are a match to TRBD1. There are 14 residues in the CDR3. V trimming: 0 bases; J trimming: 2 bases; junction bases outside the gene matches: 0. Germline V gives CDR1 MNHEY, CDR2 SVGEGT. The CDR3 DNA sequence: TGTGCCAGCAGTTACTCACAGGGGGCCTACGAGCAGTACTTC. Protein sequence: CASSYSQGAYEQYF.

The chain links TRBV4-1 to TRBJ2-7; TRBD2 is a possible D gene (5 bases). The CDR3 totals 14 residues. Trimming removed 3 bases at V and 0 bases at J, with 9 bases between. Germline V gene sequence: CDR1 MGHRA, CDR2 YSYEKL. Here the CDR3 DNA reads TGCGCCAGCAGCCAGGAGCGGACCTCCTACGAGCAGTACTTC. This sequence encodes CASSQERTSYEQYF.

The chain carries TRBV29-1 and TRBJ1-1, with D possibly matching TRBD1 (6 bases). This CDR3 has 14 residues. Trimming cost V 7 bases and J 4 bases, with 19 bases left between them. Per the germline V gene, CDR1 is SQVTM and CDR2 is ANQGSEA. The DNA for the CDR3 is TGCAGCGCTCTCGGGGGCAGAGCGATCACTGAAGCTTTCTTT. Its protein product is CSALGGRAITEAFF.

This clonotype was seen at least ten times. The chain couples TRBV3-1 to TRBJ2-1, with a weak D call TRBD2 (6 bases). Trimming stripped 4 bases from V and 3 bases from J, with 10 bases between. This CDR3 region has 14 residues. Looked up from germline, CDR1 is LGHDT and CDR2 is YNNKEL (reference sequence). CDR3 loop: CASSPGEVYNEQFF. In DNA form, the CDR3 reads TGTGCCAGCAGCCCCGGGGAGGTCTACAATGAGCAGTTCTTC.

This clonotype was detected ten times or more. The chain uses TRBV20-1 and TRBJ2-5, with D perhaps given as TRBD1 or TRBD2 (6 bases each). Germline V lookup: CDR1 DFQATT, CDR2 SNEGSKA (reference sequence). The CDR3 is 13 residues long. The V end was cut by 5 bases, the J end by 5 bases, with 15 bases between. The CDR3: CSAQEGGTETQYF. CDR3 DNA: TGCAGTGCTCAGGAGGGGGGCACGGAGACCCAGTACTTC.

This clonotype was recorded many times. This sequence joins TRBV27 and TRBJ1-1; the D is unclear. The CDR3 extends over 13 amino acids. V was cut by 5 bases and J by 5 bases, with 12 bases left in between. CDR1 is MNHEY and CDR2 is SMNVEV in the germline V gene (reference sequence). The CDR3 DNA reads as TGTGCCAGCAGTCCCTCGTGGAAGACTGAAGCTTTCTTT. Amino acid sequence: CASSPSWKTEAFF.

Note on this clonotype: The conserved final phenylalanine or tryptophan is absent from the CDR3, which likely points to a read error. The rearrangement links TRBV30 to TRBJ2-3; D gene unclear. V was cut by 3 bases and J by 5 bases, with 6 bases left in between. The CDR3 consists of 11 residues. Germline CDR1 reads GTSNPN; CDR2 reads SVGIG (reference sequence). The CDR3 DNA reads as TGTGCCTGGAGGTTGGGAGATACGCAGTATTCT. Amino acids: CAWRLGDTQYS.

The DNA for the CDR3 is TGCAGCGTCTTAGAGGGAGGGCGAGTGACCCAGTACTTC. It codes for CSVLEGGRVTQYF. V gene TRBV29-1 combines with J gene TRBJ2-5; 7 nucleotides match TRBD2. This CDR3 spans 13 amino acids. In germline, CDR1 is SQVTM, CDR2 ANQGSEA. V shed 6 bases and J 7 bases; nucleotides not matched to a gene: 11.

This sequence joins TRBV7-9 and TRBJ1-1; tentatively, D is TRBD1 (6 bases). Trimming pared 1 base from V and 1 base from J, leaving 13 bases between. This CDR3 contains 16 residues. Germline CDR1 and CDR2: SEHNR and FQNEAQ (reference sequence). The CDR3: CASSLVRGAGNTEAFF. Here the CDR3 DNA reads TGTGCCAGCAGCTTAGTAAGGGGGGCCGGGAACACTGAAGCTTTCTTT.

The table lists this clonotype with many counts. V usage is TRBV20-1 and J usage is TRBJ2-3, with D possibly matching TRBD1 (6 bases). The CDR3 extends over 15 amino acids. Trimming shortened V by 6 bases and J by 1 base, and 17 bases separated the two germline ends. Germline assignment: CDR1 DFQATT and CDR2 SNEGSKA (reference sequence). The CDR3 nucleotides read TGCAGTGCCCCTCAGGCCGGACAGCGCACAGATACGCAGTATTTT. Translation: CSAPQAGQRTDTQYF.

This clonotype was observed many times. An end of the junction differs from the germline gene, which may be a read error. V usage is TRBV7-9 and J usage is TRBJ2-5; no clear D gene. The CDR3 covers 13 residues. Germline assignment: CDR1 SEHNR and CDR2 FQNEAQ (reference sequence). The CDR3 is CASSYGAQGTQYF. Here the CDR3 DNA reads TGTGCCAGCAGCTATGGAGCCCAAGGGACCCAGTACTTC.

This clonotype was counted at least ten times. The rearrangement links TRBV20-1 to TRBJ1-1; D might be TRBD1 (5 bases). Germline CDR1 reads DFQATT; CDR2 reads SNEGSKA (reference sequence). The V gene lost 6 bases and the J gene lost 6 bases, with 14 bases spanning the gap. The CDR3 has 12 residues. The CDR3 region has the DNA TGCAGTGCCACAGGAGGGGTCCCTGAAGCTTTCTTT. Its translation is CSATGGVPEAFF.

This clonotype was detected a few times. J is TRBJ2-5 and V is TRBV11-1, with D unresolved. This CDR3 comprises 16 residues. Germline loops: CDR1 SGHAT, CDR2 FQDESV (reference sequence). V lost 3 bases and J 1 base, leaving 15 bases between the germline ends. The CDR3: CASSFLSPAIQETQYF. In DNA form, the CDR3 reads TGTGCCAGCAGCTTCTTGTCGCCAGCTATCCAAGAGACCCAGTACTTC.

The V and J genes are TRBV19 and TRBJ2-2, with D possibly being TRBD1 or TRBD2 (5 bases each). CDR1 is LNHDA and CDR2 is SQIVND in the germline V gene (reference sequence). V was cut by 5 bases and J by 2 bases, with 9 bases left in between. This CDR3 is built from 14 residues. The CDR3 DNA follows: TGTGCCAGTAGTTTTGGGACCAACACCGGGGAGCTGTTTTTT. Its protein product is CASSFGTNTGELFF.

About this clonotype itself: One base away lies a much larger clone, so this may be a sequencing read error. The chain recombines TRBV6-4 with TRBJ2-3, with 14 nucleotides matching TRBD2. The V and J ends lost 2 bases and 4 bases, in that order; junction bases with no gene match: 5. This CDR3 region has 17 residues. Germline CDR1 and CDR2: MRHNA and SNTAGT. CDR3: CASSDQGLAGVADTQYF. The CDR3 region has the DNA TGTGCCAGCAGTGACCAGGGACTAGCGGGAGTCGCAGATACGCAGTATTTT.

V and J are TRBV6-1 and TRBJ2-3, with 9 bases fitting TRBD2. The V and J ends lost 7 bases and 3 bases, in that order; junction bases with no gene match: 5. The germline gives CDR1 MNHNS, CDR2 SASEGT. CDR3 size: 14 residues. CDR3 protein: CASTIAGETDTQYF. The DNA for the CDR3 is TGTGCCAGCACCATAGCGGGAGAGACAGATACGCAGTATTTT.

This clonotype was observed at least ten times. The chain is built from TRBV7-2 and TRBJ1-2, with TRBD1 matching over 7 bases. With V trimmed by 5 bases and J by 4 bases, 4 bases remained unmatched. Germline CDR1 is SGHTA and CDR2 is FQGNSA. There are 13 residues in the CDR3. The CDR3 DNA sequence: TGTGCCAGCAGCCCCGGACAGGCCTATGGCTACACCTTC. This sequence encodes CASSPGQAYGYTF.

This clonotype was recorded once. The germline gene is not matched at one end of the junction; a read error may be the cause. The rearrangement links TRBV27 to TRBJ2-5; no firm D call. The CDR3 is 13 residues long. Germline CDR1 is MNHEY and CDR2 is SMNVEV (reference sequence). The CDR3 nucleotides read TGTGCCAGAAGACCAGACGGGCAAGGGACCCAGTACTTC. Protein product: CARRPDGQGTQYF.

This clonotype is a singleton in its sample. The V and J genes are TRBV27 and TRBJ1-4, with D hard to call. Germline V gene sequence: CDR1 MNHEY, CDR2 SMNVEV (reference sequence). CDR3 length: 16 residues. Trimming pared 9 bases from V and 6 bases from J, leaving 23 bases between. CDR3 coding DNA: TGTGCCAGAACCGAGAGGAGGGAAACTAAATATGAAAAACTGTTTTTT. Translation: CARTERRETKYEKLFF.

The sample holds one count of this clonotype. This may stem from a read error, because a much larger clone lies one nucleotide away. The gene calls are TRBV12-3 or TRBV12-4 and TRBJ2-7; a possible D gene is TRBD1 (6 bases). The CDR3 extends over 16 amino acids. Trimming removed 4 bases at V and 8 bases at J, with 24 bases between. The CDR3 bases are TGTGCCAGCAGTTCCGAGGGGGTCTCTAATTCGTACAAGCAGTACTTC. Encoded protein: CASSSEGVSNSYKQYF.

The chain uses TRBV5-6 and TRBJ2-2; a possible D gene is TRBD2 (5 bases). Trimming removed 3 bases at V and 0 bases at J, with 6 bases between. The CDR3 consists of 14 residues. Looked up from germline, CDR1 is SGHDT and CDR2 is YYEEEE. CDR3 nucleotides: TGTGCCAGCAGCTACGGGACGAACACCGGGGAGCTGTTTTTT. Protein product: CASSYGTNTGELFF.